The clone carrying this TCR beta chain has only a few counts. Its antigen is unknown. Every donor contributed around 10 milliliters of peripheral blood by blood draw. The sample originates from a study of blood T cells in healthy people across ages. The germline CDR1 and CDR2 sequences are SGHRS and YFSETQ. V was trimmed by 2 bases and J by 0 bases, leaving 8 bases between them. This CDR3 spans 15 amino acids. Study-level points and caveats: PBMC samples, being unsorted, prevented any conclusive comparison of naive and antigen-experienced cells.

Together with a sample-barcoded 5' primer, a J-beta primer mix was included in a second PCR lasting about 6 to 11 cycles. One entry per CDR3 protein results from TCRdb running MiXCR on the 5' RACE reads. The sample consists of about a million distinct CDR3 sequences, roughly 52% of them appearing once. This receptor was obtained from a man aged 25-45 years in good health. The rearrangement uses TRBV5-1 and TRBJ1-4; D not certain. Sequencing input: blood. The chain's CDR3 is CASSFSDATNEKLFF. The CDR3 DNA sequence: TGCGCCAGCAGCTTCAGCGACGCAACTAATGAAAAACTGTTTTTT.